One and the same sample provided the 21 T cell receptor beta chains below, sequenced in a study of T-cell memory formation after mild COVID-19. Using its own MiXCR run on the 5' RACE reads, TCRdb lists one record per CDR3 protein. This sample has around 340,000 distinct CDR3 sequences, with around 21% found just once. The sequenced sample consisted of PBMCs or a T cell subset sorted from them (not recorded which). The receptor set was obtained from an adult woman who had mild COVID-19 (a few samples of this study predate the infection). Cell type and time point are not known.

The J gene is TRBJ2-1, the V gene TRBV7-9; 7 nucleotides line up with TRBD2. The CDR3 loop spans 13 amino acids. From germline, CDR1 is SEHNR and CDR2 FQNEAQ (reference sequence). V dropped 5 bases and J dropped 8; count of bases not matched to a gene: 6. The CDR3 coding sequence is TGTGCCAGCAGCCCTGCCCGGGGGGATGAGCAGTTCTTC. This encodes CASSPARGDEQFF.

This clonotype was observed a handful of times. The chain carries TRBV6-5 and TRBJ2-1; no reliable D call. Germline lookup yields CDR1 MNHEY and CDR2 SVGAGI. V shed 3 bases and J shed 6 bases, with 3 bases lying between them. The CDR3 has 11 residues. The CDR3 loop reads CASSYFNEQFF. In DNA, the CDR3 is TGTGCCAGCAGTTATTTCAATGAGCAGTTCTTC.

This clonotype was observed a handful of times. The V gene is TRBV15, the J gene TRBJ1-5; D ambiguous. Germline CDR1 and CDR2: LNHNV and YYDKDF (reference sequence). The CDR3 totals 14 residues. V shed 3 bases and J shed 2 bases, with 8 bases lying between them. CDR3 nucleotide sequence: TGTGCCACCAGCAGGGGCAGTGGCAATCAGCCCCAGCATTTT. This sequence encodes CATSRGSGNQPQHF.

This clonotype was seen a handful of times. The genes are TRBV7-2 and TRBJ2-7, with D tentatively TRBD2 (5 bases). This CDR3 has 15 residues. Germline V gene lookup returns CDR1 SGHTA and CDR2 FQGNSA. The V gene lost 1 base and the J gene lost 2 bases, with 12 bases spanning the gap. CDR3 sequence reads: CASSLVASTAYEQYF. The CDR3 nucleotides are TGTGCCAGCAGCTTAGTAGCTAGCACGGCCTACGAGCAGTACTTC.

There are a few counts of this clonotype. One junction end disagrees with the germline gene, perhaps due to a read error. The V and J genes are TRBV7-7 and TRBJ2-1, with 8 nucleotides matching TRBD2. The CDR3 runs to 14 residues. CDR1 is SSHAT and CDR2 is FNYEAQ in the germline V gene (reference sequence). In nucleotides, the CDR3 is TGTGCTAGCAGCTTAAATCATGCGGGAGGTGAGCAGTTCTTC. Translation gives CASSLNHAGGEQFF. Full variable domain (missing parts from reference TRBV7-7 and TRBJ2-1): GAGVSQSPRYKVTKRGQDVTLRCDPISSHATLYWYQQALGQGPEFLTYFNYEAQPDKSGLPSDRFSAERPEGSISTLTIQRTEQRDSAMYRCASSLNHAGGEQFFGPGTRLTVL.

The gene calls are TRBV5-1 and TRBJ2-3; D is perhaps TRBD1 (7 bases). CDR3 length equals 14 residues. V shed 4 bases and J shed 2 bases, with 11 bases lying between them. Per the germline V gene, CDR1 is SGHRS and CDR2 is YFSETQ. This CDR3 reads CASSRGTATDTQYF. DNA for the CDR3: TGCGCCAGCAGCCGGGGGACAGCCACAGATACGCAGTATTTT.

The CDR3 sequence: CASSRGTAYLTSYEQYF. The DNA for the CDR3 is TGTGCCAGCAGCCGGGGGACAGCCTACTTAACATCCTACGAGCAGTACTTC. This sequence joins TRBV3-1 and TRBJ2-7, with 7 nucleotides matching TRBD1. This CDR3 spans 17 amino acids. V shed 4 bases, J shed 1 base, and the junction held 13 bases outside the gene matches. Germline values: CDR1 LGHDT, CDR2 YNNKEL (reference sequence).

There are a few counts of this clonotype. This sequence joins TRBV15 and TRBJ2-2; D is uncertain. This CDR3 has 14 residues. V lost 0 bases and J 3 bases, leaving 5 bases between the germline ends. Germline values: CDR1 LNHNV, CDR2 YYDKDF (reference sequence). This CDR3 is CATSRDLHTGELFF. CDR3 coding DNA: TGTGCCACCAGCAGAGACCTGCACACCGGGGAGCTGTTTTTT.

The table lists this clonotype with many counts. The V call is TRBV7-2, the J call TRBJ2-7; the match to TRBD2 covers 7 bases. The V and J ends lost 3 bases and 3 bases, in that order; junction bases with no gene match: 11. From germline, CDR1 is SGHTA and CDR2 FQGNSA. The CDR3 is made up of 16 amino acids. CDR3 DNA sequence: TGTGCCAGCAGCTTTCGGGTTGGCGGGAGTGGCTACGAGCAGTACTTC. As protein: CASSFRVGGSGYEQYF. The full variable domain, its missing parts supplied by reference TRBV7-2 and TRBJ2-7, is GAGVSQSPSNKVTEKGKDVELRCDPISGHTALYWYRQSLGQGLEFLIYFQGNSAPDKSGLPSDRFSAERTGGSVSTLTIQRTQQEDSAVYLCASSFRVGGSGYEQYFGPGTRLTVT.

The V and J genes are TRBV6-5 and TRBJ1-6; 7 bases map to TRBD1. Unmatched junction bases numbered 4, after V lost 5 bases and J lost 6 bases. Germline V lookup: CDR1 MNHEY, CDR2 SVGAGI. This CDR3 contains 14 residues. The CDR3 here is CASSQRQGNSPLHF. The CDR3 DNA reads TGTGCCAGCAGTCAGCGACAGGGTAATTCACCCCTCCACTTT.

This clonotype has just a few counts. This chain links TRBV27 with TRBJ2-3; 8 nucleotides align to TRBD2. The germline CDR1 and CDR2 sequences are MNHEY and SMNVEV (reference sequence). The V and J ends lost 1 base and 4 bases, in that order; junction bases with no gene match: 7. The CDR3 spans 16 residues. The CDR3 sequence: CASSLLVGGAADTQYF. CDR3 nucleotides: TGTGCCAGCAGTTTATTGGTCGGGGGGGCGGCAGATACGCAGTATTTT.

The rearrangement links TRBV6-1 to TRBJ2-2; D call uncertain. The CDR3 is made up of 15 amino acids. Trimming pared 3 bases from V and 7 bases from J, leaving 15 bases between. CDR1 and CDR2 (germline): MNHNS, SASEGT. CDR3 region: CASSERSKEIGELFF. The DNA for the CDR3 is TGTGCCAGCAGTGAGAGGAGCAAGGAGATCGGGGAGCTGTTTTTT.

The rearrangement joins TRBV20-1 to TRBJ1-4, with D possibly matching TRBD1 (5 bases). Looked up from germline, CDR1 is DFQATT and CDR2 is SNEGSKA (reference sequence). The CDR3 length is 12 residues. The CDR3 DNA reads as TGCAGACCCGGGACGGCAAATGAAAAACTGTTTTTT. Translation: CRPGTANEKLFF.

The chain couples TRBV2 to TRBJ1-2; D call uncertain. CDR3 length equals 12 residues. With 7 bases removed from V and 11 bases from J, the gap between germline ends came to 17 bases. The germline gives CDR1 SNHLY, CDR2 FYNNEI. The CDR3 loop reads CASTKGPFPYTF. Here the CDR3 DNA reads TGTGCCAGCACAAAGGGTCCATTTCCTTACACCTTC.

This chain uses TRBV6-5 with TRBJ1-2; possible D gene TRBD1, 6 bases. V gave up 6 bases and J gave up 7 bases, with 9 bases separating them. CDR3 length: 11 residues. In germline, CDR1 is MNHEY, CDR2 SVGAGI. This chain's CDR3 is CASRAGAGYTF. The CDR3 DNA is TGTGCCAGCAGAGCGGGGGCTGGCTACACCTTC.

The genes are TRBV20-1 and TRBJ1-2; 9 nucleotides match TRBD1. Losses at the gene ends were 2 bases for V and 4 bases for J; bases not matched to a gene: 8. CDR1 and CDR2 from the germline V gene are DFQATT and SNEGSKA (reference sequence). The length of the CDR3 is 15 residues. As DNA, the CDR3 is TGCAGTGCTAGACCCCGACAGGGGGTGGGCTATGGCTACACCTTC. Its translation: CSARPRQGVGYGYTF.

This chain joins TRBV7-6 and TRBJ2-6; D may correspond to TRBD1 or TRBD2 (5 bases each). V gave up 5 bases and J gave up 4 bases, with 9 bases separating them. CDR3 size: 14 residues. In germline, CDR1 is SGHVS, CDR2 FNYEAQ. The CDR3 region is CASSQGTGANVLTF. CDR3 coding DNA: TGTGCCAGCAGCCAAGGGACCGGGGCCAACGTCCTGACTTTC.

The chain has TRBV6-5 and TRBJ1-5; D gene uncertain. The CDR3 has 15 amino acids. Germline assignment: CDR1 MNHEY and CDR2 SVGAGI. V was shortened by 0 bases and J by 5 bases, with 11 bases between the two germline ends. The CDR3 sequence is CASSYSRSVDQPQHF. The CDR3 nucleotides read TGTGCCAGCAGTTACTCGAGATCGGTGGATCAGCCCCAGCATTTT.

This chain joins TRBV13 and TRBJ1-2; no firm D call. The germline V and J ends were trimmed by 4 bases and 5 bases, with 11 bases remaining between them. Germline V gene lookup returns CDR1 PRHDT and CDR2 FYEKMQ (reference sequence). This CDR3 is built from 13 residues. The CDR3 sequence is CASSSRSGYGYTF. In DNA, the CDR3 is TGTGCCAGCAGCTCCCGTTCGGGGTATGGCTACACCTTC.

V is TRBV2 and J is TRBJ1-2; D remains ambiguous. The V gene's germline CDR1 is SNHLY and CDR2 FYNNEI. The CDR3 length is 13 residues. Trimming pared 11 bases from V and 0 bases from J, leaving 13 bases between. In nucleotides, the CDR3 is TGTGCCCTCACGGGCGGGCCTAACTATGGCTACACCTTC. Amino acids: CALTGGPNYGYTF.

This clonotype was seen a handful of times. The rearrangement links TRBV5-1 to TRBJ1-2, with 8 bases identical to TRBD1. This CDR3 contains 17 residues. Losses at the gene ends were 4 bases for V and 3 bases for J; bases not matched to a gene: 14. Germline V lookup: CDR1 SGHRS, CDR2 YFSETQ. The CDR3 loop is CASSPTGARVGDYGYTF. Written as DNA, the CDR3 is TGCGCCAGCAGCCCGACAGGGGCCAGAGTTGGAGACTATGGCTACACCTTC. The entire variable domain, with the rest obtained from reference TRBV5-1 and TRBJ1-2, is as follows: KAGVTQTPRYLIKTRGQQVTLSCSPISGHRSVSWYQQTPGQGLQFLFEYFSETQRNKGNFPGRFSGRQFSNSRSEMNVSTLELGDSALYLCASSPTGARVGDYGYTFGSGTRLTVV.